Here is one T cell receptor beta chain with its context. What antigen it recognizes has not been identified. No base quality values were provided; no much bigger clone lies one nucleotide off. Library method: the immunoSEQ multiplex PCR assay. TCRdb mirrors the immuneACCESS table, restricted to in-frame sequences. Some clones are absent from its copies; in checked studies, under half trace to an unresolved V gene, and the reason for the others is unknown. The sample table holds over a thousand clones, of which about nine tenths were seen once. The top ten constitute around 4.8% of the sample. This entry is derived from a study of chemoradiotherapy in HPV16-positive cancers (dated by TCRdb to between 2021 and 2023). Turning to the overall study: Using functional T-cell assays on cells from a couple of HPV16-positive patients, the researchers defined candidate HPV-specific T-cell clones and common TCR motifs. The study asked whether T-cell immunity against the HPV oncoproteins E6 and E7 changes during chemoradiotherapy and whether it affects survival. The candidate HPV-specific TCRs and motifs were then tracked in TCR repertoires from 86 patients with HPV-related cancers.

General conclusions and limits of the study: Among HPV16-positive patients, expansion of HPV-responsive T cells during chemoradiotherapy was associated with better recurrence-free survival. The functional definition of HPV-specific T cells was derived from only a couple of HPV16-positive patients, and the survival association was reported for HPV16-positive patients. Expansion of candidate HPV-specific clones and E7-related TCR motifs was observed in the tumor microenvironment during treatment, whereas no such expansion was observed for non-HPV-specific T cells.

Repertoires were sampled repeatedly over the course of chemoradiotherapy, so clonal expansion could be followed in the tumor microenvironment. CDR1 and CDR2 (MNHEY, SMNVEV) derive from the germline V gene (reference sequence). Including the terminal cysteine and phenylalanine, the CDR3 comprises 13 residues. The sequence is cut down to CDR3 DNA, 39 bases in frame from base 1. V and J lose 6 bases and 10 bases, and a span of 13 bases separates them. The starting material was tumor tissue, obtained from a patient who underwent chemoradiotherapy. The V and J genes are TRBV27 and TRBJ1-6, with a tentative D gene TRBD1 over 5 matching bases. The clonotype was recovered from a human donor with HPV-associated anogenital cancer. Here is the DNA: TGTGCCAGCAGCCTCGTCCGGGACTCACCCCTCCACTTT. Its translation is CASSLVRDSPLHF.